This TCR beta chain originates from a study of blood T cell repertoires in COVID-19. Unmatched junction bases numbered 9, after V lost 7 bases and J lost 4 bases. Germline loops: CDR1 MNHEY, CDR2 SVGAGI. This CDR3 has 14 residues. Generated by immunoSEQ multiplex PCR, the TCRdb table keeps only in-frame clones and is missing some. The table includes under 150,000 clones, 85% to 90% detected once. The clonotype originates from a middle-aged man with acute or convalescent COVID-19. Sequencing used peripheral blood. The rearrangement links TRBV6-5 to TRBJ1-2, with TRBD1 identical over 7 bases. CDR3 sequence (DNA): TGTGCCAGCACCACGACAGGGCGCGCCTATGGCTACACCTTC. Its protein product is CASTTTGRAYGYTF.